The clone carrying this T cell receptor (beta chain) was recorded once. The data were taken from a study of blood T cell repertoires in COVID-19. Study information: Samples came from the United States, Italy and Spain, spanning acute and convalescent COVID-19.

Germline V gene sequence: CDR1 LGHNA, CDR2 YNFKEQ. Trimming cost V 0 bases and J 2 bases; bases outside gene matches: 6. The CDR3 covers 16 residues. Measured with immunoSEQ multiplex PCR; TCRdb has only the in-frame clones, and not every one. The top ten hold roughly 8% of the sample, which has 150,000 to 200,000 clones, approximately 80% seen once. This sequence joins TRBV4-2 and TRBJ2-7, with 8 positions matching TRBD2. This TCR derives from a man aged 55 to 70 with acute or convalescent COVID-19. Sample: peripheral blood. The CDR3 loop is CASSQEDDGGAYEQYF. CDR3 DNA: TGTGCCAGCAGCCAAGAAGATGACGGGGGGGCCTACGAGCAGTACTTC.